Listed below are T cell receptor beta chains from one sample, sequenced in a study of T cells after yellow fever vaccination. TCRdb reprocessed the 5' RACE reads with MiXCR, giving one entry per CDR3 protein. The sample yields roughly 160,000 distinct CDR3 sequences, approximately 10% seen once. The specimen comprised CD8+ T cells sorted from PBMCs, sampled 45 days after the yellow fever booster vaccination. The receptors come from a man aged 18 to 30 who received the YFV17D yellow fever vaccine. Both conserved end residues are part of each CDR3. Fields, in order: clone size, J gene, V gene, D gene, CDR3 DNA, CDR3 protein. The D gene is left open where the match is weak. Only some rows state a clone size, as once, few, many or a class for expanded clones.

abundance: few; j_gene: TRBJ2-5; v_gene: TRBV4-2; d_gene: TRBD2; CDR3nt: TGTGCCAGCAGCCAAGGGACTAGCGGGGGGCCGGAGGGGACCCAGTACTTC; CDR3aa: CASSQGTSGGPEGTQYF
abundance: .; j_gene: TRBJ1-2; v_gene: TRBV29-1; d_gene: .; CDR3nt: TGCAGCACTTTAGGGGACACTAACTATGGCTACACCTTC; CDR3aa: CSTLGDTNYGYTF
abundance: .; j_gene: TRBJ2-7; v_gene: TRBV20-1; d_gene: .; CDR3nt: TGCAGTGCTAGATTCGACTCACCAAATGATGATTACTTC; CDR3aa: CSARFDSPNDDYF
abundance: few; j_gene: TRBJ1-4; v_gene: TRBV7-8; d_gene: .; CDR3nt: TGTGCCAGCAGCTTAAGGGGGGGGACAACTAATGAAAAACTGTTTTTT; CDR3aa: CASSLRGGTTNEKLFF
abundance: .; j_gene: TRBJ1-2; v_gene: TRBV12-5; d_gene: TRBD1; CDR3nt: TGTGCTAGTGGTTTTACCCTACGGGACAGGAACTATGGCTACACCTTC; CDR3aa: CASGFTLRDRNYGYTF
abundance: .; j_gene: TRBJ2-7; v_gene: TRBV7-6; d_gene: TRBD1; CDR3nt: TGTGCCAGCAGCTTAACCGGGACAGGGGGCGCACACGAGCAGTACTTC; CDR3aa: CASSLTGTGGAHEQYF
abundance: .; j_gene: TRBJ2-7; v_gene: TRBV11-2; d_gene: TRBD1; CDR3nt: TGTGCCAGCAGCTTCCCTCCAGGGGGCGAAGAGCAGTACTTC; CDR3aa: CASSFPPGGEEQYF
abundance: once; j_gene: TRBJ2-3; v_gene: TRBV7-8; d_gene: .; CDR3nt: TGTGCCAGCAGCCCTGGAAGGGGATCGAGGCAGTATTTT; CDR3aa: CASSPGRGSRQYF
abundance: few; j_gene: TRBJ1-2; v_gene: TRBV7-9; d_gene: TRBD1; CDR3nt: TGTGCCAGCAGCGGACAGGGGAGGATCTATGGCTACACCTTC; CDR3aa: CASSGQGRIYGYTF
abundance: few; j_gene: TRBJ2-3; v_gene: TRBV11-2; d_gene: .; CDR3nt: TGTGCCAGCAGCCATGCGGTTCCTAATTGTGATTGCACAGATACGCAGTATTTT; CDR3aa: CASSHAVPNCDCTDTQYF
abundance: many; j_gene: TRBJ2-7; v_gene: TRBV5-1; d_gene: TRBD2; CDR3nt: TGCGCCAGCAGCTTGGCGGCTAGCGGTTCCTACGAGCAGTACTTC; CDR3aa: CASSLAASGSYEQYF
abundance: few; j_gene: TRBJ2-1; v_gene: TRBV4-1; d_gene: TRBD2; CDR3nt: TGCGCCAGCAGCCCGAATAGTGCACTAGCGGACAATGAGCAGTTCTTC; CDR3aa: CASSPNSALADNEQFF
abundance: few; j_gene: TRBJ2-2; v_gene: TRBV12-5; d_gene: TRBD2; CDR3nt: TGTGCTAGTGGTTTGGTAGCGGGGGGTTTGAACACCGGGGAGCTGTTTTTT; CDR3aa: CASGLVAGGLNTGELFF
abundance: few; j_gene: TRBJ2-5; v_gene: TRBV6-6; d_gene: .; CDR3nt: TGTGCCAGCGTCAGGCACAGCCAAGAGACCCAGTACTTC; CDR3aa: CASVRHSQETQYF
abundance: few; j_gene: TRBJ2-2; v_gene: TRBV6-2/TRBV6-3; d_gene: .; CDR3nt: TGTGCCAGCGCTGACCAGAACACCGGGGAGCTGTTTTTT; CDR3aa: CASADQNTGELFF
abundance: many; j_gene: TRBJ2-1; v_gene: TRBV4-3; d_gene: .; CDR3nt: TGCGCCAGCAGCCAAGATTGGGGGGGCGGTGGGGATGAGCAGTTCTTC; CDR3aa: CASSQDWGGGGDEQFF
abundance: few; j_gene: TRBJ1-1; v_gene: TRBV9; d_gene: .; CDR3nt: TGTGCCAGCAGCGTAACTCTTAGGGGCACTGAAGCTTTCTTT; CDR3aa: CASSVTLRGTEAFF
abundance: many; j_gene: TRBJ2-1; v_gene: TRBV6-2/TRBV6-3; d_gene: .; CDR3nt: TGTGCCAGCAGTTACTCACTCGAGGCGGGGTATTACAATGAGCAGTTCTTC; CDR3aa: CASSYSLEAGYYNEQFF
abundance: many; j_gene: TRBJ1-5; v_gene: TRBV15; d_gene: TRBD1; CDR3nt: TGTGCCACCAGGCGCGACAGGGGCCATCAGCCCCAGCATTTT; CDR3aa: CATRRDRGHQPQHF
abundance: many; j_gene: TRBJ2-3; v_gene: TRBV6-5; d_gene: TRBD1; CDR3nt: TGTGCCAGCAGTTACTCGCTCGACAGGGAAGGGACAGATACGCAGTATTTT; CDR3aa: CASSYSLDREGTDTQYF
abundance: many; j_gene: TRBJ2-5; v_gene: TRBV7-6; d_gene: .; CDR3nt: TGTGCCAGCAGTCCACGAGGTGGGACCCAGTACTTC; CDR3aa: CASSPRGGTQYF
abundance: many; j_gene: TRBJ2-3; v_gene: TRBV5-1; d_gene: TRBD2; CDR3nt: TGCGCCAGCAGCTTTCGGGGGGGCGGCACAGATACGCAGTATTTT; CDR3aa: CASSFRGGGTDTQYF
abundance: few; j_gene: TRBJ1-5; v_gene: TRBV10-3; d_gene: .; CDR3nt: TGTGCCATCAGTGAGTCGGGCAATCAGCCCCAGCATTTT; CDR3aa: CAISESGNQPQHF
abundance: many; j_gene: TRBJ2-7; v_gene: TRBV29-1; d_gene: TRBD2; CDR3nt: TGCAGCGTCGGACTAGCGGGGGTCGAGCAGTACTTC; CDR3aa: CSVGLAGVEQYF
abundance: .; j_gene: TRBJ1-5; v_gene: TRBV7-9; d_gene: .; CDR3nt: TGTGCCAGCAGCTTTTGGGGGGGTCCAGAATTCCAGCCCCAGCATTTT; CDR3aa: CASSFWGGPEFQPQHF
abundance: .; j_gene: TRBJ1-5; v_gene: TRBV27; d_gene: .; CDR3nt: TGTGCCAGCAGTCCCTGGGCCCATACGAATCAGCCCCAGCATTTT; CDR3aa: CASSPWAHTNQPQHF
abundance: many; j_gene: TRBJ1-4; v_gene: TRBV15; d_gene: .; CDR3nt: TGTGCCACCAGCAGCCATGGGGGTACAGGGGAAAAACTGTTTTTT; CDR3aa: CATSSHGGTGEKLFF
abundance: few; j_gene: TRBJ2-3; v_gene: TRBV7-6; d_gene: TRBD2; CDR3nt: TGTGCCAGCAGCTTATCTCCTAGCGGGGGTCCAGATACGCAGTATTTT; CDR3aa: CASSLSPSGGPDTQYF
abundance: .; j_gene: TRBJ1-2; v_gene: TRBV5-1; d_gene: .; CDR3nt: TGCGCCAGCAGCTTGGGGCAGTTTGGGGCTTCTAACTATGGCTACACCTTC; CDR3aa: CASSLGQFGASNYGYTF
abundance: .; j_gene: TRBJ2-3; v_gene: TRBV4-2; d_gene: .; CDR3nt: TGTGCCAGCAGCAAAACCCACACAGATACGCAGTATTTT; CDR3aa: CASSKTHTDTQYF
abundance: many; j_gene: TRBJ1-5; v_gene: TRBV6-5; d_gene: .; CDR3nt: TGTGCCAGCAGTCTCGGGGTGTCGGGCAATCAGCCCCAGCATTTT; CDR3aa: CASSLGVSGNQPQHF
abundance: few; j_gene: TRBJ1-4; v_gene: TRBV4-1; d_gene: TRBD1; CDR3nt: TGCGCCAGCAGCCAATCCACCCAGGGGGAACTGTTTTTT; CDR3aa: CASSQSTQGELFF
abundance: .; j_gene: TRBJ2-2; v_gene: TRBV25-1; d_gene: TRBD2; CDR3nt: TGTGCCAGCAGTGAGGCAATAGCGGGGAACACCGGGGAGCTGTTTTTT; CDR3aa: CASSEAIAGNTGELFF
abundance: many; j_gene: TRBJ1-1; v_gene: TRBV4-1; d_gene: TRBD1; CDR3nt: TGCGCCAGCAGCCAAGATGGGGGACAGGGGCCAGCTTTCTTT; CDR3aa: CASSQDGGQGPAFF
abundance: few; j_gene: TRBJ2-2; v_gene: TRBV15; d_gene: TRBD1; CDR3nt: TGTGCCACCAGACACTCAGGACAGGGGCCCACCGGGGAGCTGTTTTTT; CDR3aa: CATRHSGQGPTGELFF
abundance: .; j_gene: TRBJ2-2; v_gene: TRBV2; d_gene: .; CDR3nt: TGTGCCAGCAGAAGACAGATGGAGAGGGAGCTGTTTTTT; CDR3aa: CASRRQMERELFF
abundance: .; j_gene: TRBJ1-1; v_gene: TRBV20-1; d_gene: .; CDR3nt: TGCAGTGCTAAACCTGGGGACACTGAAGCTTTCTTT; CDR3aa: CSAKPGDTEAFF
abundance: many; j_gene: TRBJ2-3; v_gene: TRBV20-1; d_gene: .; CDR3nt: TGCAGTGCTAGACAGACCGGGTTTAGGTCGGATACGCAGTATTTT; CDR3aa: CSARQTGFRSDTQYF
abundance: many; j_gene: TRBJ2-5; v_gene: TRBV5-1; d_gene: TRBD2; CDR3nt: TGCGCCAGCAGCTTGACGCAGGCTAGCGGGGCAACAGAAGAGACCCAGTACTTC; CDR3aa: CASSLTQASGATEETQYF
abundance: few; j_gene: TRBJ2-3; v_gene: TRBV5-1; d_gene: .; CDR3nt: TGCGCCAGCAGCTTGATGGGGGCTAGCGGACGCACAGATACGCAGTATTTT; CDR3aa: CASSLMGASGRTDTQYF
abundance: few; j_gene: TRBJ1-2; v_gene: TRBV4-1; d_gene: .; CDR3nt: TGCGCCAGCAGCCCCCAAGTGGGGGGAATCGATGGCTACACCTTC; CDR3aa: CASSPQVGGIDGYTF
abundance: few; j_gene: TRBJ2-2; v_gene: TRBV7-2; d_gene: .; CDR3nt: TGTGCCAGCAGCTACACAACAGGCAACACCGGGGAGCTGTTTTTT; CDR3aa: CASSYTTGNTGELFF
abundance: .; j_gene: TRBJ1-4; v_gene: TRBV4-2; d_gene: .; CDR3nt: TGTGCCAGCAGCCTCAGACACCCAACTAATGAAAAACTGTTTTTT; CDR3aa: CASSLRHPTNEKLFF
abundance: few; j_gene: TRBJ1-1; v_gene: TRBV27; d_gene: .; CDR3nt: TGTGCCAGCAGCTCAGGGTGGAGGGCTTTCTTT; CDR3aa: CASSSGWRAFF
abundance: few; j_gene: TRBJ2-5; v_gene: TRBV12-3/TRBV12-4; d_gene: TRBD1; CDR3nt: TGTGCCAGCAGCTTTACCGGGACAGGGGGCAGAGAGACCCAGTACTTC; CDR3aa: CASSFTGTGGRETQYF
abundance: few; j_gene: TRBJ2-1; v_gene: TRBV7-9; d_gene: .; CDR3nt: TGTGCCAGCAGCCATTCGGAGCGCGTGGTTGAGCAGTTCTTC; CDR3aa: CASSHSERVVEQFF
abundance: few; j_gene: TRBJ2-1; v_gene: TRBV7-9; d_gene: TRBD1; CDR3nt: TGTGCCAGCAGGAAAACAGGGGGGAATGAGCAGTTCTTC; CDR3aa: CASRKTGGNEQFF
abundance: many; j_gene: TRBJ2-1; v_gene: TRBV14; d_gene: TRBD1; CDR3nt: TGTGCCAGCAGCCTCTGGACAGGGAACGCCAATGAGCAGTTCTTC; CDR3aa: CASSLWTGNANEQFF
abundance: .; j_gene: TRBJ1-1; v_gene: TRBV5-1; d_gene: .; CDR3nt: TGCGCCAGCAGCTGGAAACACAGGGTTGATCGGAGGACTGAAGCTTTCTTT; CDR3aa: CASSWKHRVDRRTEAFF
abundance: .; j_gene: TRBJ2-3; v_gene: TRBV24-1; d_gene: TRBD2; CDR3nt: TGTGCCACCAGTGAGGGACTAGCGGGGGGCCGATCAGATACGCAGTATTTT; CDR3aa: CATSEGLAGGRSDTQYF
abundance: .; j_gene: TRBJ2-3; v_gene: TRBV4-1; d_gene: TRBD1; CDR3nt: TGCGCCAGCAGCCAAGTAAGGGACAGACATACGCAGTATTTT; CDR3aa: CASSQVRDRHTQYF
abundance: few; j_gene: TRBJ1-5; v_gene: TRBV7-9; d_gene: .; CDR3nt: TGTGCCAGCAGCTTAGGGGGCAGGGGTCGAAATCAGCCCCAGCATTTT; CDR3aa: CASSLGGRGRNQPQHF
abundance: few; j_gene: TRBJ2-4; v_gene: TRBV9; d_gene: TRBD2; CDR3nt: TGTGCCAGCAGCGCAGGGACGGGGGGAGACATTCAGTACTTC; CDR3aa: CASSAGTGGDIQYF